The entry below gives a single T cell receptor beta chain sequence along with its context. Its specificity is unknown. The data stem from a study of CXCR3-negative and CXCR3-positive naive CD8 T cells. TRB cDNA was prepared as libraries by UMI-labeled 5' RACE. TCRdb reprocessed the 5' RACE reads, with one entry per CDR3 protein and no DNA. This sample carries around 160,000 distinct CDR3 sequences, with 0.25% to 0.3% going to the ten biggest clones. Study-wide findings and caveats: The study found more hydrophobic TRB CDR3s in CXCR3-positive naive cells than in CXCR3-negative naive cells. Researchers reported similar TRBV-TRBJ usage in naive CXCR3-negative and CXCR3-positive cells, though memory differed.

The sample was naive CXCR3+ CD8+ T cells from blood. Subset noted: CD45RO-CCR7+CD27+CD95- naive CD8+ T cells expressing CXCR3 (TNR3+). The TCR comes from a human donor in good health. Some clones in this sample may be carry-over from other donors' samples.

The chain's CDR3 is CASSIVGGPYNEQFF. This chain joins TRBV19 and TRBJ2-1; TCRdb's D call, TRBD2, is unchecked because there is no DNA. Germline lookup yields CDR1 LNHDA and CDR2 SQIVND (reference sequence). The CDR3 covers 15 residues.